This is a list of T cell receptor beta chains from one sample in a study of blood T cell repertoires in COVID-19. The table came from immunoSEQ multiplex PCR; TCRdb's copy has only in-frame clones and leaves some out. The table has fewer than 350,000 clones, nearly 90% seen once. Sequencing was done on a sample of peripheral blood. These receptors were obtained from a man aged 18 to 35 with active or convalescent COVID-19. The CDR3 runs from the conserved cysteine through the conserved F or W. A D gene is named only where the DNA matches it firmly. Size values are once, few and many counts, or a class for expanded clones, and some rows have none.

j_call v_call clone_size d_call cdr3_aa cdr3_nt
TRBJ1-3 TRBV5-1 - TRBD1 CASSIQGTSSGNTIYF TGCGCCAGCAGCATACAGGGGACAAGCTCTGGAAACACCATATATTTT
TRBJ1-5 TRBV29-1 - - CSVVGEGNQPQHF TGCAGCGTTGTGGGGGAGGGCAATCAGCCCCAGCATTTT
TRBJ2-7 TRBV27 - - CASSTGTHGNEQYF TGTGCCAGCAGTACCGGGACACATGGGAACGAGCAGTACTTC
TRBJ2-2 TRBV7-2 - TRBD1 CASSLWTGPDGELFF TGTGCCAGCAGCCTCTGGACAGGCCCCGATGGGGAGCTGTTTTTT
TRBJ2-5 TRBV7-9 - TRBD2 CASSLLEAGKGTQYF TGTGCCAGCAGCTTACTCGAAGCGGGGAAGGGGACCCAGTACTTC
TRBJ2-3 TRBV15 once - CATSRDAPFTDTQYF TGTGCCACCAGCAGAGATGCGCCTTTCACAGATACGCAGTATTTT
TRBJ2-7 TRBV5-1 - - CASSFIFRRGYEQYF TGCGCCAGCAGCTTTATATTCCGCAGGGGCTACGAGCAGTACTTC
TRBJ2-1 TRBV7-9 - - CASSAPPTGFSYNEQFF TGTGCCAGCAGCGCCCCACCCACAGGGTTCTCCTACAATGAGCAGTTCTTC
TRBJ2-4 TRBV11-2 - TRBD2 CASSLDSGGQYF TGTGCCAGCAGCTTAGATTCGGGAGGGCAGTACTTC
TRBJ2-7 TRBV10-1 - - CASSESTRGRPGEQYF TGCGCCAGCAGTGAGTCGACTAGGGGGCGTCCGGGGGAGCAGTACTTC
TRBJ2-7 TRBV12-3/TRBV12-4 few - CASSKGHSYEQYF TGTGCCAGCAGTAAGGGGCATTCCTACGAGCAGTACTTC
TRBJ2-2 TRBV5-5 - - CASSLDYLAGNTGELFF TGTGCCAGCAGCTTGGATTATCTAGCAGGGAACACCGGGGAGCTGTTTTTT
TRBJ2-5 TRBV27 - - CASSLYPRTQETQYF TGTGCCAGCAGTTTATACCCGCGGACTCAAGAGACCCAGTACTTC
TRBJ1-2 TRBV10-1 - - CASSESSKPYTF TGCGCCAGCAGTGAGTCCTCGAAGCCTTACACCTTC
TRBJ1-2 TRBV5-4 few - CASSGAHYNYGYTF TGTGCCAGCAGCGGGGCTCACTATAACTATGGCTACACCTTC
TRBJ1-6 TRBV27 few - CASSSTGRGYNSPLHF TGTGCCAGCAGTTCGACGGGCAGGGGCTATAATTCACCCCTCCACTTT
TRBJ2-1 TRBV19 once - CASSLNGQGNEQFF TGTGCCAGTAGTTTAAATGGGCAGGGGAATGAGCAGTTCTTC
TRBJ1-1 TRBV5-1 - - CASSIQENTEAFF TGCGCCAGCAGCATACAGGAAAACACTGAAGCTTTCTTT
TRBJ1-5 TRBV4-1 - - CASSQDPLRPQHF TGCGCCAGCAGCCAAGATCCTCTCCGGCCCCAGCATTTT
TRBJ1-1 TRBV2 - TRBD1 CASSGRQGFTEAFF TGTGCCAGCAGTGGGCGACAGGGATTCACTGAAGCTTTCTTT
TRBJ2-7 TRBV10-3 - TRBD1 CAISFKWGTASYEQYF TGTGCCATCAGTTTTAAATGGGGGACAGCCTCCTACGAGCAGTACTTC
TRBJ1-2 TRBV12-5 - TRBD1 CASGLGQGVGLQGYTF TGTGCTAGTGGTTTGGGACAGGGGGTAGGTCTTCAAGGCTACACCTTC
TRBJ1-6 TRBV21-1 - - CASSKAEYQTGTNNSPLHF TGTGCCAGCAGCAAAGCTGAGTATCAGACAGGGACGAATAATTCACCCCTCCACTTT
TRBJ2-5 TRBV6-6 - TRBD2 CASSRLARGSETQYF TGTGCCAGCAGCAGACTAGCGAGGGGATCAGAGACCCAGTACTTC
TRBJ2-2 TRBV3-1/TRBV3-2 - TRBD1 CASSRIRIGQGVTGELFF TGCGCCAGCAGCCGAATAAGGATAGGACAGGGGGTCACCGGGGAGCTGTTTTTT
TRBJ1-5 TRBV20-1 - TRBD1 CSASSDRQGDQPQHF TGCAGTGCTAGTTCCGATCGACAGGGTGATCAGCCCCAGCATTTT
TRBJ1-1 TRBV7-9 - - CASSLGYSLNTEAFF TGTGCCAGCAGCTTAGGATACTCACTGAACACTGAAGCTTTCTTT
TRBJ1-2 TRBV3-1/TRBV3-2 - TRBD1 CASSQAFGQGSIGYTF TGTGCCAGCAGCCAAGCTTTTGGACAGGGTTCCATAGGCTACACCTTC
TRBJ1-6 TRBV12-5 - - CASGLGQTLNSPLHF TGTGCTAGTGGTTTAGGACAGACACTTAATTCACCCCTCCACTTT
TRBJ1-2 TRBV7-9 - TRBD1 CASSFAGTGERNGYTF TGTGCCAGCAGCTTCGCCGGGACAGGGGAAAGGAATGGCTACACCTTC
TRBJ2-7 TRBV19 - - CARRVHRDSYEQYF TGTGCCAGGCGCGTACACCGGGATTCCTACGAGCAGTACTTC
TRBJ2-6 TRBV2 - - CASLEGARGANVLTF TGTGCCAGCTTGGAGGGGGCGCGTGGGGCCAACGTCCTGACTTTC
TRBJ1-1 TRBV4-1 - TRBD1 CASSDLLRTGGTEAFF TGCGCCAGCAGCGATCTTCTACGGACAGGGGGCACTGAAGCTTTCTTT
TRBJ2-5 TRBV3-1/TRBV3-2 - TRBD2 CASSLWEAGLEETQYF TGTGCCAGCAGCCTTTGGGAGGCGGGACTAGAGGAGACCCAGTACTTC
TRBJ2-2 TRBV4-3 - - CASSQDMGGATVNTGELFF TGCGCCAGCAGCCAAGATATGGGGGGGGCGACCGTGAACACCGGGGAGCTGTTTTTT
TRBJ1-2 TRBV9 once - CASSVDQGGYTF TGTGCCAGCAGCGTAGACCAGGGCGGCTACACCTTC
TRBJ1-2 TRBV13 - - CASSLGDRPNYGYTF TGTGCCAGCAGCTTAGGCGACAGACCTAACTATGGCTACACCTTC
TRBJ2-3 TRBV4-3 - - CASSQDSRGADTQYF TGCGCCAGCAGCCAAGATTCCAGGGGGGCAGATACGCAGTATTTT
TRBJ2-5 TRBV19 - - CASSMFLRETQYF TGTGCCAGTAGTATGTTTTTGAGGGAGACCCAGTACTTC
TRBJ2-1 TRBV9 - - CASSPRGAVSPYNEQFF TGTGCCAGCAGCCCCCGCGGAGCGGTTTCACCCTACAATGAGCAGTTCTTC
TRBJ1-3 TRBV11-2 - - CASSSNGGNTIYF TGTGCCAGCAGCTCCAACGGTGGAAACACCATATATTTT
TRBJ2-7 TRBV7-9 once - CASSHRVHPYEQYF TGTGCCAGCAGCCACCGGGTCCATCCCTACGAGCAGTACTTC
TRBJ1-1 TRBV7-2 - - CASSLFAGGHAFF TGTGCCAGCAGCCTTTTCGCGGGGGGACATGCTTTCTTT
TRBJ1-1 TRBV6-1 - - CASKGTEAFF TGTGCCAGCAAGGGGACTGAAGCTTTCTTT
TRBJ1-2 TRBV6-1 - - CASSERSTTEGYTF TGTGCCAGCAGTGAAAGGTCAACAACGGAGGGCTACACCTTC
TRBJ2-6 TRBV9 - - CASSPYGSGANVLTF TGTGCCAGCAGCCCCTACGGTTCTGGGGCCAACGTCCTGACTTTC